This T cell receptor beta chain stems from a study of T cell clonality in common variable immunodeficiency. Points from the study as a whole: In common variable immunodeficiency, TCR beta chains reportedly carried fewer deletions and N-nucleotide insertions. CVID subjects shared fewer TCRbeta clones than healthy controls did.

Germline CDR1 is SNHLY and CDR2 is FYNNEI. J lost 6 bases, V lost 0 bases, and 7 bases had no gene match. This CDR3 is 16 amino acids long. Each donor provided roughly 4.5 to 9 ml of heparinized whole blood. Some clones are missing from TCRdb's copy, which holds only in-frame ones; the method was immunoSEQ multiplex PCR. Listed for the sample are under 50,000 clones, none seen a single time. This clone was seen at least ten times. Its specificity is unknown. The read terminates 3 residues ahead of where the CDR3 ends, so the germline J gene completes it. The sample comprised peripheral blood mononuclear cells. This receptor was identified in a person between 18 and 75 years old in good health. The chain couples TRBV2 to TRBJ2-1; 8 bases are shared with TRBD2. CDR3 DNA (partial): TGTGCCAGCAGTGAAGCGCGAGCGGGGGTGGGCAATGAG. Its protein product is CASSEARAGVGNE. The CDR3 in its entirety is CASSEARAGVGNEQFF.